The source of this TCR beta chain is a study of blood T cell repertoires in COVID-19. Study context: Whether acute or convalescent, the COVID-19 samples came from the United States, Italy and Spain. Sample material is recorded as cDNA or gDNA derived from T cells, B-cell-depleted T cells, or PBMCs.

Original processing methods: Amplification of reference gene primers was used by the study to estimate nucleated cell counts. This table comes from immunoSEQ multiplex PCR, and its TCRdb copy is limited to in-frame clones, with some not included. The DNA gave D and trimming, while V, J and clone size come from that table. This sample has hundreds of thousands of clones, with around nine tenths found just once. Seattle patient enrollment occurred during active infection, with longitudinal follow-up thereafter. The origin of this receptor is a man aged 60 to 75 with COVID-19, enrolled during active disease. The specimen sequenced was peripheral blood.

For the CDR3, the DNA is TGTGCCAGCAGCAAAGGGAAGAGACTCTCAACAGATACGCAGTATTTT. Translation gives CASSKGKRLSTDTQYF. The V and J genes are TRBV21-1 and TRBJ2-3; the table's D call of TRBD2 was not tested on the DNA. TRBV21-1 is flagged as a pseudogene. This CDR3 region has 16 residues.